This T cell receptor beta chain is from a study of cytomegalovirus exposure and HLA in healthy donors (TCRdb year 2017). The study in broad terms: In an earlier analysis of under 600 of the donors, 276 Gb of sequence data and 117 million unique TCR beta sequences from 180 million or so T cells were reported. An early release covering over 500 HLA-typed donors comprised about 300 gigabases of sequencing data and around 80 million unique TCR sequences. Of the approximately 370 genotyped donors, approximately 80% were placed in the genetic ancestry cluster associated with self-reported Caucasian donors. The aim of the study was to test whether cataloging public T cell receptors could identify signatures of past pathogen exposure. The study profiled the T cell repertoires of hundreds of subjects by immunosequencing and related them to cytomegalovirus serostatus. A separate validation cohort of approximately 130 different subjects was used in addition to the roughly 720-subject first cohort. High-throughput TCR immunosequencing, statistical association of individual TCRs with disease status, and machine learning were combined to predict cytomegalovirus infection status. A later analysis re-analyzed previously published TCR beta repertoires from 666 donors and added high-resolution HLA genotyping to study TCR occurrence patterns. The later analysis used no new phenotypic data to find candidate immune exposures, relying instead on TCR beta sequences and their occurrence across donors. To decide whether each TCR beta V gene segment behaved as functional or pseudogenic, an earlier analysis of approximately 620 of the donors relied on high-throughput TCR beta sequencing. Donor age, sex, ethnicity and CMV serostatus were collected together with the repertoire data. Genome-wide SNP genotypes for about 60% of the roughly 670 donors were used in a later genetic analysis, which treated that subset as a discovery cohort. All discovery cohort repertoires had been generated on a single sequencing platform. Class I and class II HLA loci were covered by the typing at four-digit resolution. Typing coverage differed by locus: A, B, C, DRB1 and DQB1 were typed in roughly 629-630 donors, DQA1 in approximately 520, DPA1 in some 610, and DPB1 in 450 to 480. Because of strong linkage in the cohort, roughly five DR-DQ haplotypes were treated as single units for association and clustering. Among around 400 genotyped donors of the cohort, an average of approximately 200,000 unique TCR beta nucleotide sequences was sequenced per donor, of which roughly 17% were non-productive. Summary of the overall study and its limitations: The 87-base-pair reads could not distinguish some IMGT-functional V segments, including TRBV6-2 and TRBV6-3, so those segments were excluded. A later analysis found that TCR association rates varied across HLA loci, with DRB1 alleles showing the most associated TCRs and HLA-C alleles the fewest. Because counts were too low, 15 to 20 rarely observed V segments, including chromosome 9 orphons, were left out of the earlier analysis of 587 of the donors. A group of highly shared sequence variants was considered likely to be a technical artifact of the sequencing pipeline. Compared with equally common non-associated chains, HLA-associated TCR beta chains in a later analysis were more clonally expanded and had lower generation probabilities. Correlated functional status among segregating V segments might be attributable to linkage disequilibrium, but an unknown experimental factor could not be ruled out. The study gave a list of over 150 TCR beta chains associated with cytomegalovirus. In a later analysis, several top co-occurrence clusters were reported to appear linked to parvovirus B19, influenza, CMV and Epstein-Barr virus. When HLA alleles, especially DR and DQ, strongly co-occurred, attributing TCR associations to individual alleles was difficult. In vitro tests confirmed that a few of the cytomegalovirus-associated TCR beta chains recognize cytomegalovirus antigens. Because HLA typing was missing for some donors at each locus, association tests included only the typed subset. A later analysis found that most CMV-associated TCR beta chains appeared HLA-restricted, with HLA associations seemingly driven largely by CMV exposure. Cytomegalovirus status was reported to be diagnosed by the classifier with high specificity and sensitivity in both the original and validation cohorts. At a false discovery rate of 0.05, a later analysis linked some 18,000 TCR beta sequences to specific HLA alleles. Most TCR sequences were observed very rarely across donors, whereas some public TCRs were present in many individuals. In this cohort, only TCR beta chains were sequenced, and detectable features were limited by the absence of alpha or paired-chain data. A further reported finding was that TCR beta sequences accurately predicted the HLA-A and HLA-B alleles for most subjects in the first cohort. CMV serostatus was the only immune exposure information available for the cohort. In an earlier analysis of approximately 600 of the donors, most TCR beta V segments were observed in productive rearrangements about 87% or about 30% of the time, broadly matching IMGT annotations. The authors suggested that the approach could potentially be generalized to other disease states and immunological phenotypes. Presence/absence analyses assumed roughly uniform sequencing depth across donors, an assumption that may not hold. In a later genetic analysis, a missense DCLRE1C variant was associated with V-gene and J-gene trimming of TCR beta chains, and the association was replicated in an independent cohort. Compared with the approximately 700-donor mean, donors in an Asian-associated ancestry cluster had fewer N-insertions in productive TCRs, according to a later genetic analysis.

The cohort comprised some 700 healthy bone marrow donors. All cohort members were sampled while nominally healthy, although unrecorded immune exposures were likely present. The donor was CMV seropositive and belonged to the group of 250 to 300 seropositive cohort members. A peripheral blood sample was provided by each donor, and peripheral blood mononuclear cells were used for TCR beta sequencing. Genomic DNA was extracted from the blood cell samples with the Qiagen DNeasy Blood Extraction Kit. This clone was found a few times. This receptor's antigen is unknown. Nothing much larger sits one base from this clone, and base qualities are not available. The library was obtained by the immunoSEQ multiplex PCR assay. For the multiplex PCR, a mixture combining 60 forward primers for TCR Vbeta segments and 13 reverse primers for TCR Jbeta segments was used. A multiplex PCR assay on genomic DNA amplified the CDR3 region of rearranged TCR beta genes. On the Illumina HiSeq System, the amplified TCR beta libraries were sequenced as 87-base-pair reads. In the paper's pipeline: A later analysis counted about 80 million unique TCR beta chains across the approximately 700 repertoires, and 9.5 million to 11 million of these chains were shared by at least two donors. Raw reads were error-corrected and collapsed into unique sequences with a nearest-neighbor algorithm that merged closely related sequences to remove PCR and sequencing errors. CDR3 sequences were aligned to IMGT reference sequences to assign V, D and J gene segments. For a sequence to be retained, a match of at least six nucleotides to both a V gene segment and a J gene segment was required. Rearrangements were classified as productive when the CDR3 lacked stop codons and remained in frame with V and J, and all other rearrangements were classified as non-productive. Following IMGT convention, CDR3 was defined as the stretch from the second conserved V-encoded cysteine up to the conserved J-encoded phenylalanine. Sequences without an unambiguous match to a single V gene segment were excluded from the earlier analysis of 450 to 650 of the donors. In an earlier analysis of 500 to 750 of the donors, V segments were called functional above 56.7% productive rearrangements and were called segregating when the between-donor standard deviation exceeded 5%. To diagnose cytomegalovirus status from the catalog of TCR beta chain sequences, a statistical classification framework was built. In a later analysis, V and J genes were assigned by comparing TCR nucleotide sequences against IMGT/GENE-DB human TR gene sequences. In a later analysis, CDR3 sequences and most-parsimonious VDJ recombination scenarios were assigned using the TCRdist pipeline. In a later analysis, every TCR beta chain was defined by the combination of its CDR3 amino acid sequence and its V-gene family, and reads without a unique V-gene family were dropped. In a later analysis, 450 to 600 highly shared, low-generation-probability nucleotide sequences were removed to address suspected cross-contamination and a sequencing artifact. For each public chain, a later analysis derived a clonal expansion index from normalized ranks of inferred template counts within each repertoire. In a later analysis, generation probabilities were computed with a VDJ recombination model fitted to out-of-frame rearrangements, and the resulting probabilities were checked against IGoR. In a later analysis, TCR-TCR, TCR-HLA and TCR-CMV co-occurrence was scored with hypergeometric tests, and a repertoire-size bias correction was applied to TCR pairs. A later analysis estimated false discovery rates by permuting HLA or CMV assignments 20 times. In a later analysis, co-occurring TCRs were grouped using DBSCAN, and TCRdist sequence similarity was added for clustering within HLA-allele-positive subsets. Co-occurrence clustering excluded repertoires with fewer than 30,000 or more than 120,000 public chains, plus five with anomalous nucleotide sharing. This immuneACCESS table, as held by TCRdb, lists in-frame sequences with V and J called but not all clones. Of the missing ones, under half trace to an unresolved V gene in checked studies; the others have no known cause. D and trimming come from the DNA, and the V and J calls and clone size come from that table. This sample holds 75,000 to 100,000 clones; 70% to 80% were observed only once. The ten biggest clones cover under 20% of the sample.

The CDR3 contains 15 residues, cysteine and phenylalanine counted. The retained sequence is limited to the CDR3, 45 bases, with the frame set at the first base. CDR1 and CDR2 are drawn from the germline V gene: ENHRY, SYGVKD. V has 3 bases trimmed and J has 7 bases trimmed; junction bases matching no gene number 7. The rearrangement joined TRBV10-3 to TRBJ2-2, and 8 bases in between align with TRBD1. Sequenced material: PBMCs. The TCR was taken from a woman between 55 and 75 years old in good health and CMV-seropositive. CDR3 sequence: CAISEAEGTGGELFF. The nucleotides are TGTGCCATCAGTGAAGCGGAGGGGACAGGCGGGGAGCTGTTTTTT.